These 24 T cell receptor beta chains were sequenced from one sample in a study of spatial heterogeneity in lung cancer. For these TCRs, the target antigens are not known. TCRdb re-derived calls from the 5' RACE reads in MiXCR, one entry per CDR3 protein. The data show about 6,000 distinct CDR3 sequences, 11% to 15% seen once. Time point described: sample taken at primary tumor resection. Regarding the study as a whole: How many expanded intratumoral alpha and beta TCRs were present tracked the tumor mutation count, which was a count of nonsynonymous mutations.

The source was lung tumor tissue, collected at surgery. The receptors derive from a male donor with early-stage non-small cell lung cancer.

Concerning this clonotype: This beta chain is off target for a library built for alpha chains, so its abundance means little. CDR3 amino acids: CAISGREASSPLHF. In DNA form, the CDR3 reads TGTGCCATCAGTGGCCGGGAGGCAAGTTCACCCCTCCACTTT. This sequence joins TRBV10-3 and TRBJ1-6; D remains unclear. Germline V gene data show CDR1 as ENHRY and CDR2 as SYGVKD. The CDR3 consists of 14 residues. The V gene lost 4 bases and the J gene lost 9 bases, with 13 bases spanning the gap.

The table lists this clonotype with a few counts. Being off target in a library aimed at alpha chains, this beta chain has a size of little meaning. The chain carries TRBV7-2 and TRBJ1-2, with D possibly being TRBD1 (5 bases). The germline V gene has CDR1 SGHTA and CDR2 FQGNSA. Trimming removed 4 bases from V and 6 bases from J, with 12 bases in between. The CDR3 has 13 residues. Written as DNA, the CDR3 is TGTGCCAGCAGCTCAGGGCAGGGAAATGGCTACACCTTC. Translating gives CASSSGQGNGYTF.

About this clonotype: Because this beta chain is a stray read in a library intended to capture alpha chains, its abundance should not be given much weight. V usage is TRBV7-2 and J usage is TRBJ2-3, with TRBD2 identical over 9 bases. CDR1 is SGHTA, CDR2 FQGNSA, per germline. This CDR3 region has 17 residues. The junction had 12 bases not matched to a gene; V was cut back by 5 bases and J by 3 bases. The CDR3 is CASSLMGLAGITDTQYF. In DNA form, the CDR3 reads TGTGCCAGCAGCCTAATGGGGCTAGCGGGGATAACAGATACGCAGTATTTT.

To note about this clonotype: This beta chain is an unintended read in a library built for alpha chains; its size means little. This chain uses TRBV5-1 with TRBJ1-4; D possibly corresponds to TRBD1 (5 bases). The CDR3 sequence is 15 residues long. The germline V gene encodes CDR1 SGHRS and CDR2 YFSETQ. Between the trimmed V and J ends, which lost 6 bases and 3 bases, there was a span of 15 bases. The CDR3 nucleotides read TGCGCCAGCACCGACCTAGGGGCGGCTAATGAAAAACTGTTTTTT. Translated: CASTDLGAANEKLFF. The full variable domain, in which reference TRBV5-1 and TRBJ1-4 provide the parts outside the CDR3, is KAGVTQTPRYLIKTRGQQVTLSCSPISGHRSVSWYQQTPGQGLQFLFEYFSETQRNKGNFPGRFSGRQFSNSRSEMNVSTLELGDSALYLCASTDLGAANEKLFFGSGTQLSVL.

On this clonotype: As an off-target read in a library built for alpha chains, this beta chain has a frequency of little significance. CDR3 loop: CASSQTGLAKNIQYF. The CDR3, as DNA: TGTGCCAGCAGCCAGACAGGGCTAGCCAAAAACATTCAGTACTTC. The gene calls are TRBV7-8 and TRBJ2-4, with TRBD1 identical over 7 bases. Germline V gene data show CDR1 as SGHVS and CDR2 as FQNEAQ. The junction had 4 bases not matched to a gene; V was cut back by 5 bases and J by 0 bases. This CDR3 is built from 15 residues. Filled out from reference TRBV7-8 and TRBJ2-4, the complete variable domain reads GAGVSQSPRYKVAKRGQDVALRCDPISGHVSLFWYQQALGQGPEFLTYFQNEAQLDKSGLPSDRFFAERPEGSVSTLKIQRTQQEDSAVYLCASSQTGLAKNIQYFGAGTRLSVL.

The sample holds many counts of this clonotype. This beta chain is a stray read from a library made for alpha chains; its abundance is not meaningful. This chain joins TRBV2 and TRBJ2-5; 7 nucleotides line up with TRBD2. J lost 5 bases, V lost 8 bases, and 8 bases had no gene match. In germline, CDR1 is SNHLY, CDR2 FYNNEI. This CDR3 has 13 residues. CDR3 sequence reads: CASGVSGGETQYF. CDR3 coding DNA: TGTGCCAGCGGGGTTTCGGGAGGTGAGACCCAGTACTTC.

This clonotype was counted at least ten times. A library made for alpha chains picked up this beta chain off target, so its size means little. The rearrangement links TRBV7-9 to TRBJ2-1; 8 bases agree with TRBD1. Germline V lookup: CDR1 SEHNR, CDR2 FQNEAQ (reference sequence). This CDR3 is 15 amino acids long. The V segment lost 3 bases and the J segment 2 bases; nucleotides outside the gene matches: 3. The CDR3 loop is CASSFPGQAYNEQFF. Here the CDR3 DNA reads TGTGCCAGCAGCTTTCCGGGACAGGCCTACAATGAGCAGTTCTTC. The complete variable domain, with remaining parts taken from reference TRBV7-9 and TRBJ2-1, reads DTGVSQNPRHKITKRGQNVTFRCDPISEHNRLYWYRQTLGQGPEFLTYFQNEAQLEKSRLLSDRFSAERPKGSFSTLEIQRTEQGDSAMYLCASSFPGQAYNEQFFGPGTRLTVL.

Concerning this clonotype: The library was designed around alpha chains, so this beta chain is a stray read whose abundance carries little weight. The chain couples TRBV6-5 to TRBJ2-2; D is ambiguous. This CDR3 is built from 14 residues. Between the trimmed V and J ends, which lost 2 bases and 4 bases, there was a span of 8 bases. CDR1 and CDR2 (germline): MNHEY, SVGAGI. The CDR3 here is CASSYTISTGELFF. In DNA form, the CDR3 reads TGTGCCAGCAGTTACACTATTAGCACCGGGGAGCTGTTTTTT.

This clonotype came up many times. This beta chain is off target for a library built for alpha chains, so its abundance means little. The V call is TRBV6-1, the J call TRBJ2-3; D is perhaps TRBD2 (7 bases). The CDR3 extends over 14 amino acids. Between the trimmed V and J ends, which lost 3 bases and 5 bases, there was a span of 12 bases. Germline values: CDR1 MNHNS, CDR2 SASEGT. CDR3 loop: CASSDGGPEDTQYF. CDR3 nucleotide sequence: TGTGCCAGCAGTGACGGGGGGCCGGAAGATACGCAGTATTTT.

By sample share, this clonotype is medium-sized. Found in a library prepared for alpha chains, this beta chain is an off-target read, and its abundance has little meaning. J is TRBJ2-7 and V is TRBV29-1; D uncertain. Per the germline V gene, CDR1 is SQVTM and CDR2 is ANQGSEA. V lost 4 bases to trimming and J lost 3 bases, with 7 bases between them. This CDR3 is 11 amino acids long. CDR3 protein: CSVAYDYEQYF. The CDR3 DNA reads TGCAGCGTTGCCTATGACTACGAGCAGTACTTC.

This clonotype was detected only a few times. Within a library made for alpha chains, this beta chain is off target, and its count is uninformative. This chain joins TRBV6-2 or TRBV6-3 and TRBJ1-4; D call uncertain. CDR3 length: 13 residues. Looked up from germline, CDR1 is MNHEY and CDR2 is SVGEGT. The V end lost 5 bases, the J end lost 8 bases, and 12 bases lay between the germline ends. The chain's CDR3 is CASSTPAGEKLFF. The CDR3 nucleotides are TGTGCCAGCAGTACCCCGGCTGGCGAAAAACTGTTTTTT.

This clonotype has ten or more counts. A library prepared for alpha chains yielded this beta chain as an off-target read; its size is of little meaning. V is TRBV6-2 or TRBV6-3 and J is TRBJ2-3; D unclear. This CDR3 has 13 amino acids. The V gene lost 2 bases and the J gene lost 6 bases, with 9 bases spanning the gap. Germline CDR1 reads MNHEY; CDR2 reads SVGEGT. The CDR3 DNA is TGTGCCAGCAGTTACAGTGGGGTGGATACGCAGTATTTT. It is translated as CASSYSGVDTQYF.

By frequency in the sample, this clonotype is medium-sized. This beta chain is an off-target read within a library intended for alpha chains, so its frequency means little. This sequence joins TRBV20-1 and TRBJ2-5; D may be TRBD2 (6 bases). Germline CDR1 DFQATT, CDR2 SNEGSKA (reference sequence). Trimming removed 3 bases at V and 4 bases at J, with 15 bases between. The CDR3 sequence is 14 residues long. The CDR3 coding sequence is TGCAGTGCTAGCGACTCGGGAGAGGGAGAGACCCAGTACTTC. It translates to CSASDSGEGETQYF.

Note on this clonotype: This beta chain represents an off-target read in a library built for alpha chains; its size is of limited meaning. The chain combines TRBV7-2 with TRBJ2-3; possibly TRBD2 for D (6 bases). The CDR3 extends over 13 amino acids. The germline CDR1 and CDR2 sequences are SGHTA and FQGNSA. The V end was cut by 6 bases, the J end by 5 bases, with 12 bases between. The CDR3 region has the DNA TGTGCCAGCAGTGGGGGGAGACTAGATACGCAGTATTTT. Encoded protein: CASSGGRLDTQYF.

This clonotype is medium-sized (0.01 to 0.1%) in the sample. This beta chain was picked up by a library intended for alpha chains and is off target, so its count carries little meaning. V is TRBV7-2 and J is TRBJ2-4; 8 positions match TRBD2. The germline V gene has CDR1 SGHTA and CDR2 FQGNSA. Trimming removed 2 bases from V and 9 bases from J; junction bases left unmatched: 12. The CDR3 is 16 amino acids. CDR3 nucleotide sequence: TGTGCCAGCAGCTTACTAGCCGGGCCCGCGGGGGGCATTCAGTACTTC. Translation gives CASSLLAGPAGGIQYF.

This clonotype has a count of ten or more. Since the library was made to target alpha chains, this beta chain is a stray read and its abundance is not meaningful. The chain couples TRBV29-1 to TRBJ1-1; D is unclear. Per germline, CDR1 SQVTM and CDR2 ANQGSEA. Trimming removed 6 bases at V and 0 bases at J, with 11 bases between. There are 13 residues in the CDR3. The CDR3 DNA reads as TGCAGCGTCGTTTGGTACATGAACACTGAAGCTTTCTTT. Translating gives CSVVWYMNTEAFF. The whole variable domain, remainder taken from reference TRBV29-1 and TRBJ1-1, is SAVISQKPSRDICQRGTSLTIQCQVDSQVTMMFWYRQQPGQSLTLIATANQGSEATYESGFVIDKFPISRPNLTFSTLTVSNMSPEDSSIYLCSVVWYMNTEAFFGQGTRLTVV.

This clonotype was detected ten times or more. The library was prepared for alpha chains; this beta chain is a stray read, so its frequency means little. This chain links TRBV28 with TRBJ2-7; D not certain. The CDR3 spans 12 residues. Germline CDR1 and CDR2: MDHEN and SYDVKM. V lost 3 bases and J lost 5, with 8 bases in between. CDR3 sequence (DNA): TGTGCCAGCAGTTTTGGTCATGACGAGCAGTACTTC. Translating it yields CASSFGHDEQYF.

This clonotype is labeled as medium-sized. In a library made to pick up alpha chains, this beta chain is a stray read with a size that means little. The V and J genes are TRBV4-2 and TRBJ2-1, with 9 bases matching TRBD2. V trimming: 2 bases; J trimming: 8 bases; junction bases outside the gene matches: 13. Germline CDR1 reads LGHNA; CDR2 reads YNFKEQ. This CDR3 has 17 residues. The CDR3 DNA reads as TGTGCCAGCAGCCAACGACTCGCGGGGGGGCCTAAGGATGAGCAGTTCTTC. Translation gives CASSQRLAGGPKDEQFF.

Judged by abundance, this clonotype is medium-sized. This beta chain is a stray read from a library made for alpha chains; its abundance is not meaningful. V is TRBV6-6 and J is TRBJ2-5, with 12 bases that match TRBD2. The V segment lost 6 bases and the J segment 5 bases; nucleotides outside the gene matches: 7. The CDR3 has 15 amino acids. The germline CDR1 and CDR2 sequences are MNHNY and SVGAGI (reference sequence). The CDR3 nucleotides are TGTGCCAGCAGCCCTGGACTAGCGGGGAGGGAGACCCAGTACTTC. Translated: CASSPGLAGRETQYF.

A remark on this clonotype: The library was designed around alpha chains, so this beta chain is a stray read whose abundance carries little weight. The rearrangement links TRBV5-1 to TRBJ2-5, with D unresolved. Germline V lookup: CDR1 SGHRS, CDR2 YFSETQ. The V and J ends lost 1 base and 5 bases respectively, with 9 bases between them. The CDR3 sequence is 13 residues long. The CDR3 reads CASSLTLSETQYF. In DNA form, the CDR3 reads TGCGCCAGCAGCTTGACACTATCGGAGACCCAGTACTTC.

This clonotype appeared many times. Little can be read into the size of this beta chain, an off-target read in a library designed for alpha chains. This chain uses TRBV6-1 with TRBJ1-4, with 8 bases fitting TRBD1. After removal of 5 bases from V and 7 bases from J, the junction contained 12 bases not matched to a gene. The CDR3 runs 16 residues. Germline loops: CDR1 MNHNS, CDR2 SASEGT. The DNA of the CDR3 is TGTGCCAGCAGTTCTTTAGGACAGGGAGTCACTGAAAAACTGTTTTTT. Protein sequence: CASSSLGQGVTEKLFF.

Judged by abundance, this clonotype is medium-sized. This beta chain is an off-target read within a library intended for alpha chains, so its frequency means little. The V and J genes are TRBV19 and TRBJ2-1; 7 bases fit TRBD2. This CDR3 contains 13 residues. Germline V gene lookup returns CDR1 LNHDA and CDR2 SQIVND (reference sequence). Germline trimming cut 7 bases from V and 3 bases from J; bases unmatched to any gene: 3. CDR3 coding DNA: TGTGCCAGTACCACGGGGGGCTACAATGAGCAGTTCTTC. It translates to CASTTGGYNEQFF.

Turning to this clonotype: This beta chain turned up in a library designed for alpha chains; as an off-target read, its abundance says little. The chain employs TRBV7-9 and TRBJ2-2; no reliable D call. This CDR3 contains 13 residues. V dropped 5 bases and J dropped 7 bases, with 11 bases sitting between them. Germline-derived CDR1 and CDR2 are SEHNR and FQNEAQ (reference sequence). As DNA, the CDR3 is TGTGCCAGCAGCGCAGCCGTCAACGGGGAGCTGTTTTTT. Translating it yields CASSAAVNGELFF. Using reference TRBV7-9 and TRBJ2-2 for the parts outside the CDR3, the full variable domain is DTGVSQNPRHKITKRGQNVTFRCDPISEHNRLYWYRQTLGQGPEFLTYFQNEAQLEKSRLLSDRFSAERPKGSFSTLEIQRTEQGDSAMYLCASSAAVNGELFFGEGSRLTVL.

This clonotype appeared a few times. This beta chain represents an off-target read in a library built for alpha chains; its size is of limited meaning. The chain is built from TRBV6-4 and TRBJ2-3; TRBD2 agrees at 12 bases. Germline assignment: CDR1 MRHNA and CDR2 SNTAGT. CDR3 length: 16 amino acids. V was clipped by 3 bases and J by 2 bases; unmatched bases: 3. CDR3 region: CASSEASGGATDTQYF. CDR3 DNA: TGTGCCAGCAGTGAGGCTAGCGGGGGGGCCACAGATACGCAGTATTTT.